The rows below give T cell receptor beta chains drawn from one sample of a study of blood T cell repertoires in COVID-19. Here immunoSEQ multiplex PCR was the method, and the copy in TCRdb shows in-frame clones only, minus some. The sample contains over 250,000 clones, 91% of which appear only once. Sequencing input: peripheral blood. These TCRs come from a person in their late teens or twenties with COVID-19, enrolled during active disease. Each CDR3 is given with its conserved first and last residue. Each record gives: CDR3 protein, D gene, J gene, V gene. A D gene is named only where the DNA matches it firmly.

CASSPGTGAHNEQFF,TRBD1,TRBJ2-1,TRBV18
CASSVGTQIYEQYF,-,TRBJ2-7,TRBV7-2
CASSLEAGGGYNEQFF,TRBD2,TRBJ2-1,TRBV11-3
CASTRTGDMNTEAFF,TRBD1,TRBJ1-1,TRBV2
CASSRLAGETQYF,TRBD2,TRBJ2-5,TRBV6-2/TRBV6-3
CASSGDQETQYF,-,TRBJ2-5,TRBV5-4
CAVRDSHKETQYF,-,TRBJ2-5,TRBV6-5
CASSLGGRSSGQETQYF,-,TRBJ2-5,TRBV5-1
CASRSSGTRVGEQYF,TRBD2,TRBJ2-7,TRBV2
CASTWGTGEEQYF,TRBD1,TRBJ2-7,TRBV6-6
CATTGTRNTGELFF,TRBD2,TRBJ2-2,TRBV2
CASSLPDSYEQYF,-,TRBJ2-7,TRBV5-4
CASSPHRLNTGELFF,-,TRBJ2-2,TRBV28
CASSYSRGGANVLTF,-,TRBJ2-6,TRBV6-2/TRBV6-3
CASSAVAGREGPDTQYF,TRBD2,TRBJ2-3,TRBV9
CASSLEPGRGTEAFF,-,TRBJ1-1,TRBV28
CASSRMTGSDEQYF,TRBD1,TRBJ2-7,TRBV7-2
CSVPRTGSNGYTF,TRBD1,TRBJ1-2,TRBV29-1
CASSLSHPAGELFF,-,TRBJ2-2,TRBV7-2
CASRGHRGENEKLFF,TRBD1,TRBJ1-4,TRBV19
CASSFQTSGTYGTQYF,TRBD2,TRBJ2-5,TRBV28
CASSQGLFFEQFF,TRBD2,TRBJ2-1,TRBV7-2
CASSRTEKETQYF,-,TRBJ2-5,TRBV4-1
CASSYRGSYNEQFF,-,TRBJ2-1,TRBV6-2/TRBV6-3
CSGDGLGQEYGYTF,TRBD1,TRBJ1-2,TRBV29-1
CASSGEDSGVGGYTF,-,TRBJ1-2,TRBV2
CASRPRDTSYEQYF,-,TRBJ2-7,TRBV6-5
CASSLPRTGTSGSVGGPYEQYF,TRBD2,TRBJ2-7,TRBV28
CASSLRFEAFF,-,TRBJ1-1,TRBV12-3/TRBV12-4
CASSLSASRESEAFF,-,TRBJ1-1,TRBV27
CASEPAAASGYNEQFF,TRBD2,TRBJ2-1,TRBV27
CASSETTGGYGYTF,TRBD1,TRBJ1-2,TRBV6-1
CASSGGEAGGTTGELFF,TRBD2,TRBJ2-2,TRBV2
CASSGGTSSEQFF,TRBD2,TRBJ2-1,TRBV13
CASSPSSTGGTEAFF,TRBD1,TRBJ1-1,TRBV5-1
CAISDGGAPHEQYF,-,TRBJ2-7,TRBV10-3
CSVLGQGVEAFF,TRBD1,TRBJ1-1,TRBV29-1
CASSYSLASTGELFF,-,TRBJ2-2,TRBV6-5
CGVAGGSRNEQYF,TRBD1,TRBJ2-7,TRBV30
CASSPIDRGLNQPQHF,TRBD1,TRBJ1-5,TRBV19
CASSLGRTGGVLTEAFF,TRBD1,TRBJ1-1,TRBV5-1
CASSLAGGWEQFF,-,TRBJ2-1,TRBV7-9
CASSSGTENYEQYF,-,TRBJ2-7,TRBV18
CASSEPPKREGGLIAKNIQYF,TRBD2,TRBJ2-4,TRBV10-1
CASMVEGVYNSPLHF,-,TRBJ1-6,TRBV2
CASTGEGANTEAFF,TRBD1,TRBJ1-1,TRBV10-3
CASSQDWAGTAHPYEQYF,TRBD1,TRBJ2-7,TRBV4-3
CASSLVIQGSEAFF,-,TRBJ1-1,TRBV5-6